This T cell receptor beta chain was documented in a study of vaccination effects on CD4 cells after COVID-19. With the ViraFEST assay, the study expanded antigen-specific CD4+ T cells using viral peptide pools, then sequenced them. Having been cultured for around ten days, the cells underwent CD4+ T cell isolation. Participants were given two doses of BNT162b2 or mRNA-1273 vaccine. People in the vaccine group had not been infected with SARS-CoV-2 before, and their nucleocapsid antibodies were negative. The researchers cultured fewer than 2.5 million PBMC per well with about 10 IU/ml IL-2 and approximately 9.3 ug/ml peptides. Worth noting for this clone: Its antigen remains unknown.

Germline lookup yields CDR1 LGHDT and CDR2 YNNKEL (reference sequence). The CDR3 totals 14 residues. V lost 2 bases and J lost 1, with 8 bases in between. Using immunoSEQ multiplex PCR, the repertoire was profiled, and TCRdb retains in-frame clones only, with some absent. The sample includes about 48,000 clones, 65% to 80% seen only once; the top ten take around 16%. J is TRBJ1-1 and V is TRBV3-1 (or the pseudogene TRBV3-2); D is undetermined. Material: CD4+ T cells from PBMCs cultured with HCoV-OC43 spike peptides, obtained after COVID-19 vaccination. As for subset: HCoV-OC43 spike overlapping peptide pool stimulation. This sequence was found in a human donor who received a COVID-19 vaccine. CDR3 amino acids: CASSQTLTNTEAFF. The DNA of the CDR3 is TGTGCCAGCAGCCAAACACTGACGAACACTGAAGCTTTCTTT.